This T cell receptor (beta chain) was documented in a study of siplizumab effects on memory and regulatory T cells. Study-level findings and limits: Roughly 80-95% of proliferating CD4+ or CD8+ clones defied assignment to a naive or memory phenotype. Alloreactive sequences traceable to unstimulated CD4+ memory cells were significantly reduced by siplizumab. Proof of suppressive function in proliferating Tregs from siplizumab cultures was not established.

Remarks on this clone: The target antigen is unknown.

Each sample yielded around 10^5 assayed TCR templates. The assay was immunoSEQ multiplex PCR, and TCRdb's table has in-frame clones only and misses some. The data show 60,000 to 70,000 clones, approximately 89% seen once. The CDR3 covers 11 residues. V lost 8 bases to trimming and J lost 6 bases, with 10 bases between them. In germline, CDR1 is MNHNS, CDR2 SASEGT. Sequencing used Tregs sorted from blood. This receptor was identified in a human donor in good health. This rearrangement joins TRBV6-1 to TRBJ1-1; a weak D match, TRBD1 (5 bases). The CDR3 region is CASLGASEAFF. In DNA form, the CDR3 reads TGTGCCAGCCTTGGGGCATCTGAAGCTTTCTTT.